One sample yielded the 14 T cell receptor beta chains listed below, sequenced in a study of blood T cell repertoires in COVID-19. Generated by immunoSEQ multiplex PCR, the TCRdb table keeps only in-frame clones and is missing some. The table shows over 120,000 clones, with approximately 79% occurring only once. Sequencing was performed on PBMCs or T cells enriched from blood (not recorded which). The source of these receptors is a woman aged 45 to 65 who had recovered from COVID-19.

The chain joins TRBV11-2 to TRBJ2-7; D is perhaps TRBD2 (6 bases). Germline CDR1 reads SGHAT; CDR2 reads FQNNGV. The CDR3 spans 14 residues. Trimming shortened V by 4 bases and J by 1 base, and 11 bases separated the two germline ends. CDR3 DNA sequence: TGTGCCAGCAGCTCCGGACTATTATCCTACGAGCAGTACTTC. Translation: CASSSGLLSYEQYF.

This chain uses TRBV5-1 with TRBJ1-1; tentatively, D is TRBD1 (6 bases). V was cut by 4 bases and J by 1 base, with 11 bases left in between. The germline CDR1 and CDR2 sequences are SGHRS and YFSETQ. CDR3 length: 14 residues. CDR3 sequence: CASSRDRQNTEAFF. CDR3 nucleotide sequence: TGCGCCAGCAGCCGCGACAGGCAGAACACTGAAGCTTTCTTT.

This chain connects TRBV9 to TRBJ2-1, with 13 bases fitting TRBD2. Trimming took 0 bases from V and 7 from J; bases not matched to a gene: 4. CDR3 length equals 16 residues. The V gene's germline CDR1 is SGDLS and CDR2 YYNGEE. The CDR3 spells CASSVGTSGSLNEQFF. The CDR3 DNA reads TGTGCCAGCAGCGTAGGGACTAGCGGGAGTTTAAATGAGCAGTTCTTC.

The chain couples TRBV21-1 to TRBJ1-1; the D call in the table, TRBD1, was not verified against the DNA. TRBV21-1 is reported as a pseudogene. The CDR3 sequence is 15 residues long. The CDR3 spells CASSSRDRGNTEAFF. The DNA of the CDR3 is TGTGCCAGCAGCAGCCGGGACAGGGGGAACACTGAAGCTTTCTTT.

The J gene is TRBJ2-7, the V gene TRBV5-4; D not certain. The length of the CDR3 is 14 residues. Trimming removed 0 bases from V and 1 base from J, with 8 bases in between. Per the germline V gene, CDR1 is SGHNT and CDR2 is YYREEE (reference sequence). Here the CDR3 DNA reads TGTGCCAGCAGCTTGGCTCTCGGGTCCTACGAGCAGTACTTC. Its protein product is CASSLALGSYEQYF.

The chain has TRBV9 and TRBJ2-1; 7 bases line up with TRBD1. Germline trimming cut 3 bases from V and 7 bases from J; bases unmatched to any gene: 4. The CDR3 runs 13 residues. CDR1 SGDLS and CDR2 YYNGEE come from the germline V gene. The CDR3 DNA reads TGTGCCAGCAGCGCGGACAGGCGGAATGAGCAGTTCTTC. Its protein is CASSADRRNEQFF.

The J gene is TRBJ2-2, the V gene TRBV6-5, with 10 bases matching TRBD1. Germline trimming cut 6 bases from V and 6 bases from J; bases unmatched to any gene: 7. Germline CDR1 reads MNHEY; CDR2 reads SVGAGI. This CDR3 spans 15 amino acids. The CDR3 protein is CASRPGQGSSGELFF. CDR3 DNA: TGTGCCAGCAGACCGGGACAGGGGTCCTCCGGGGAGCTGTTTTTT.

This chain uses TRBV7-6 with TRBJ2-7; TRBD2 might be the D (5 bases). Looked up from germline, CDR1 is SGHVS and CDR2 is FNYEAQ. Between the trimmed V and J ends, which lost 5 bases and 3 bases, there was a span of 14 bases. The CDR3 sequence is 14 residues long. CDR3 protein: CASSPRRGRYEQYF. Written as DNA, the CDR3 is TGTGCCAGCAGCCCGCGAAGAGGGCGCTACGAGCAGTACTTC.

The chain has TRBV9 and TRBJ1-1; tentative D call: TRBD1 (5 bases). Germline CDR1 and CDR2: SGDLS and YYNGEE. The CDR3 consists of 13 residues. Trimming pared 1 base from V and 9 bases from J, leaving 13 bases between. The chain's CDR3 is CASSVSTGGKAFF. For the CDR3, the DNA is TGTGCCAGCAGCGTAAGTACAGGAGGGAAAGCTTTCTTT.

This chain uses TRBV27 with TRBJ1-1; 10 bases agree with TRBD1. Germline values: CDR1 MNHEY, CDR2 SMNVEV (reference sequence). The CDR3 is made up of 15 amino acids. V lost 5 bases and J lost 7; bases outside the gene matches: 10. The CDR3 loop reads CASSLLDRGRFEAFF. The DNA of the CDR3 is TGTGCCAGCAGTCTGCTAGACAGGGGGCGGTTTGAAGCTTTCTTT.

The CDR3 nucleotides read TGTGCCAGCACTCCGGGCACCGGGGAGCTGTTTTTT. Its protein product is CASTPGTGELFF. This rearrangement joins TRBV12-3 or TRBV12-4 to TRBJ2-2, with unresolved D. Trimming took off 7 bases at V and 4 bases at J, with 7 bases between the two ends. The CDR3 totals 12 residues.

DNA of the CDR3: TGCAGTGCTAGGTCCGGGAATGAGCAGTTCTTC. This encodes CSARSGNEQFF. The chain is built from TRBV20-1 and TRBJ2-1; no firm D call. Germline V gives CDR1 DFQATT, CDR2 SNEGSKA (reference sequence). The CDR3 runs 11 residues. Deletions cut 3 bases from V and 7 bases from J, with 7 bases between.

The rearrangement uses TRBV5-1 and TRBJ2-2; D remains ambiguous. Germline V gives CDR1 SGHRS, CDR2 YFSETQ. The CDR3 loop spans 14 amino acids. The V and J ends lost 7 bases and 3 bases respectively, with 13 bases between them. The CDR3 region is CASDSGFYTGELFF. For the CDR3, the DNA is TGCGCCAGCGACTCCGGGTTTTACACCGGGGAGCTGTTTTTT. Together with reference TRBV5-1 and TRBJ2-2, the CDR3 gives the full variable domain: KAGVTQTPRYLIKTRGQQVTLSCSPISGHRSVSWYQQTPGQGLQFLFEYFSETQRNKGNFPGRFSGRQFSNSRSEMNVSTLELGDSALYLCASDSGFYTGELFFGEGSRLTVL.

This chain uses TRBV18 with TRBJ2-1; the D gene is possibly TRBD1 (5 bases). Germline CDR1 reads KGHSH; CDR2 reads LQKENI. The V and J ends lost 1 base and 2 bases respectively, with 9 bases between them. The length of the CDR3 is 15 residues. Here the CDR3 reads CASSPQGNPYNEQFF. The CDR3, as DNA: TGTGCCAGCTCACCACAGGGGAACCCCTACAATGAGCAGTTCTTC.